Following are 16 T cell receptor beta chains from one sample sequenced in a study of T cell repertoires in cytomegalovirus infection. These TCRs' antigens remain unknown. TCRdb re-analysed the reads in MiXCR, keeping a single row per CDR3 protein. This repertoire shows about half a million distinct CDR3 sequences, roughly a third found once; its top ten account for about 17%. The starting material was cultured PBMCs, obtained from culture after CMV antigen stimulation. These receptors were taken from a human donor in good health (CMV status not recorded). Some clones in this sample may be carry-over from other donors' samples.

The table lists this clonotype with many counts. The V call is TRBV7-2, the J call TRBJ2-1; 9 positions match TRBD2. Germline CDR1 SGHTA, CDR2 FQGNSA. V lost 1 base, J lost 4 bases, and 2 bases stayed unmatched. This CDR3 has 15 residues. The DNA of the CDR3 is TGTGCCAGCAGCTTAGGGACTAGCGTATACAATGAGCAGTTCTTC. This encodes CASSLGTSVYNEQFF.

V and J are TRBV7-2 and TRBJ2-2; no clear D gene. V lost 5 bases to trimming and J lost 6 bases, with 4 bases between them. CDR3 size: 11 residues. Per germline, CDR1 SGHTA and CDR2 FQGNSA. CDR3 in amino acids: CASSRPGELFF. The CDR3 DNA sequence: TGTGCCAGCAGCCGCCCCGGGGAGCTGTTTTTT.

The chain uses TRBV6-2 or TRBV6-3 and TRBJ2-1; 10 bases are a match to TRBD2. Losses at the gene ends were 7 bases for V and 6 bases for J; bases not matched to a gene: 12. The CDR3 sequence is 16 residues long. Germline lookup yields CDR1 MNHEY and CDR2 SVGEGT. The CDR3 DNA is TGTGCCAGCACCCCCCCTGGACTAGCGGCGTTCAATGAGCAGTTCTTC. Residues: CASTPPGLAAFNEQFF.

In its sample, this clonotype was seen a few times. This rearrangement joins TRBV15 to TRBJ2-1; TRBD2 is a possible D gene (6 bases). The length of the CDR3 is 14 residues. The germline V gene has CDR1 LNHNV and CDR2 YYDKDF (reference sequence). V lost 5 bases and J 1 base, leaving 9 bases between the germline ends. The CDR3 sequence is CATSPSGSYNEQFF. CDR3 coding DNA: TGTGCCACCAGCCCCAGCGGGTCCTACAATGAGCAGTTCTTC.

The gene calls are TRBV19 and TRBJ1-3, with 8 bases matching TRBD1. The germline V gene encodes CDR1 LNHDA and CDR2 SQIVND (reference sequence). Unmatched junction bases numbered 5, after V lost 10 bases and J lost 3 bases. The CDR3 is 13 residues long. The CDR3 nucleotides read TGTGCCACCCGGACAGGGAGTGGAAACACCATATATTTT. It yields the protein CATRTGSGNTIYF.

This clonotype was found once. In DNA form, the CDR3 reads TGTGCCAGCAGTAATACCGGGACAGAGATCAATCAGCCCCAGCATTTT. Translating it yields CASSNTGTEINQPQHF. This chain connects TRBV27 to TRBJ1-5; 7 positions match TRBD1. Germline loops: CDR1 MNHEY, CDR2 SMNVEV (reference sequence). The CDR3 consists of 16 residues. Losses at the gene ends were 5 bases for V and 3 bases for J; bases not matched to a gene: 10.

The chain joins TRBV12-3 or TRBV12-4 to TRBJ2-1, with D possibly being TRBD2 (5 bases). V lost 3 bases and J lost 7, with 10 bases in between. The CDR3 covers 13 residues. The CDR3 DNA is TGTGCCAGCAGTTTTTATGAGGGAAATGAGCAGTTCTTC. Translation gives CASSFYEGNEQFF.

This clonotype has at least ten counts. The rearrangement joins TRBV7-2 to TRBJ1-2; tentatively, D is TRBD1 (5 bases). The CDR3 is made up of 14 amino acids. Deletions cut 5 bases from V and 1 base from J, with 11 bases between. The germline V gene encodes CDR1 SGHTA and CDR2 FQGNSA. CDR3 region: CASSALGVNYGYTF. The CDR3 nucleotides are TGTGCCAGCAGCGCCTTGGGGGTTAACTATGGCTACACCTTC.

V and J are TRBV27 and TRBJ1-2; no firm D call. CDR1 is MNHEY, CDR2 SMNVEV, per germline (reference sequence). The ends were cut back, 2 bases at V and 4 bases at J, with 11 bases in the middle. The CDR3 contains 14 residues. This CDR3 reads CASSLTGESYGYTF. The CDR3 region has the DNA TGTGCCAGCAGTTTAACCGGGGAGAGCTATGGCTACACCTTC.

The rearrangement uses TRBV6-1 and TRBJ2-1; 8 positions agree with TRBD1. J gave up 7 bases and V 5 bases, and 1 base lay outside the gene matches. The germline V gene encodes CDR1 MNHNS and CDR2 SASEGT. This CDR3 contains 12 residues. The DNA of the CDR3 is TGTGCCAGCAGTTGGACAGGGAATGAGCAGTTCTTC. Protein: CASSWTGNEQFF.

This clonotype appeared a few times. J is TRBJ2-7 and V is TRBV27, with a possible D match to TRBD2 (5 bases). In germline, CDR1 is MNHEY, CDR2 SMNVEV (reference sequence). The V gene lost 0 bases and the J gene lost 3 bases, with 6 bases spanning the gap. This CDR3 has 13 amino acids. The CDR3 coding sequence is TGTGCCAGCAGTTTATCAGGAGGCTACGAGCAGTACGTC. Its protein is CASSLSGGYEQYV.

This clonotype was found a few times. The chain uses TRBV6-8 and TRBJ1-5; 8 bases agree with TRBD1. The CDR3 extends over 15 amino acids. The germline gives CDR1 MNHGY, CDR2 SAAAGT. The trim removed 6 bases at V and 4 bases at J, leaving 8 bases unmatched. Here the CDR3 DNA reads TGTGCCAGCAGCGGGTCCCGGGACAGGAATCAGCCCCAGCATTTT. It encodes CASSGSRDRNQPQHF.

This clonotype has ten or more counts. V and J are TRBV18 and TRBJ2-1; D unresolved. V was shortened by 6 bases and J by 10 bases, with 10 bases between the two germline ends. Germline-derived CDR1 and CDR2 are KGHSH and LQKENI. The CDR3 totals 11 residues. The chain's CDR3 is CASSPQLEQFF. The CDR3 DNA reads as TGTGCCAGCTCTCCCCAGTTAGAGCAGTTCTTC.

This sequence joins TRBV12-3 or TRBV12-4 and TRBJ2-1; D not resolved. The CDR3 covers 15 residues. The V end was cut by 2 bases, the J end by 5 bases, with 13 bases between. CDR3 loop: CASSLSLGADNEQFF. The CDR3 DNA is TGTGCCAGCAGTTTATCCCTCGGCGCAGACAATGAGCAGTTCTTC.

The chain is built from TRBV18 and TRBJ1-5; tentative D call: TRBD1 (6 bases). CDR1 is KGHSH and CDR2 is LQKENI in the germline V gene. The V end lost 5 bases, the J end lost 5 bases, and 10 bases lay between the germline ends. The CDR3 length is 13 residues. In DNA, the CDR3 is TGTGCCAGCTCAACCGGACAGCATCAGCCCCAGCATTTT. It encodes CASSTGQHQPQHF.

Details on this clonotype: This clone may be a read error of a much larger clone one base away. This chain joins TRBV7-8 and TRBJ2-1; D gene ambiguous. Germline V gene lookup returns CDR1 SGHVS and CDR2 FQNEAQ. The CDR3 length is 13 residues. The CDR3 region has the DNA TGTGCCAGCAGCTCCGGAGTAAACAATGAGCCGTTCTTC. Residues: CASSSGVNNEPFF.